The rows below give T cell receptor beta chains drawn from one sample of a study of CD8 T cells in Susac syndrome. One entry per CDR3 protein, called by TCRdb with MiXCR from the immunoSEQ multiplex PCR reads. Of about 83,000 distinct CDR3 sequences listed, approximately 96% were seen once; the top ten hold roughly 0.4%. Source material: CD8+ T cells from PBMCs. The receptors shown here come from a human donor with Susac syndrome. The CDR3 runs from the conserved cysteine through the conserved F or W. Fields, in order: CDR3 DNA, CDR3 protein, D gene, V gene, clone size, CDR3 length, J gene. A D gene is named only where the DNA matches it firmly. Size values are once, few and many counts, or a class for expanded clones, and some rows have none.

TGTGCCTGGAGTGTACGTGGGGTTATTGACACTGAAGCTTTCTTT,CAWSVRGVIDTEAFF,NA,TRBV30,once,15,TRBJ1-1
TGTGCCAGCAGCTTGGACCCCAATGAGCAGTTCTTC,CASSLDPNEQFF,NA,TRBV7-9,few,12,TRBJ2-1
TGCAGCGTTAATACCGGCCTTATAAGCAGCTCCTATGAGCAGTACTTC,CSVNTGLISSSYEQYF,NA,TRBV29-1,few,16,TRBJ2-7
TGTGCCAGCAGCGTGATCCTGGGAGAGACCCAGTACTTC,CASSVILGETQYF,NA,TRBV7-9,NA,13,TRBJ2-5
TGTGCCAGCAGCCAAGTTATACGGGACAGGGGAACAGATACGCAGTATTTT,CASSQVIRDRGTDTQYF,TRBD1,TRBV3-1,NA,17,TRBJ2-3
TGTGCCGCCTCTCCCGAGGGACAGACCCAGTACTTC,CAASPEGQTQYF,NA,TRBV7-9,NA,12,TRBJ2-5
TGTGCCAGCACAAGCGGGAGCGGTGAGCAGTTCTTC,CASTSGSGEQFF,TRBD2,TRBV19,NA,12,TRBJ2-1
TGCGCCAGCAGCTTGGGGGACATTCCGGAGACCCAGTACTTC,CASSLGDIPETQYF,NA,TRBV5-1,NA,14,TRBJ2-5
TGTGCCAGCAGTTACTCGATAGGTAATGAGCAGTTCTTC,CASSYSIGNEQFF,NA,TRBV6-5,NA,13,TRBJ2-1
TGTGCCAGCAGCTCAAGCAGGTTGAGCAATCAGCCCCAGCATTTT,CASSSSRLSNQPQHF,NA,TRBV27,NA,15,TRBJ1-5
TGCAGCGCCGAATCGGGGGGAGTCGGTAGTGAGCAGTTCTTC,CSAESGGVGSEQFF,TRBD2,TRBV29-1,NA,14,TRBJ2-1
TGTGCCAGCAGTCAACCTCTGGTCGGCGAGCAGTACTTC,CASSQPLVGEQYF,NA,TRBV28,once,13,TRBJ2-7
TGTGCCAGCAGTGAATCCCACAATGAGCAGTTCTTC,CASSESHNEQFF,NA,TRBV25-1,NA,12,TRBJ2-1
TGTGCCAGCAGTGAATTTGGGACAGAGACCCAGTACTTC,CASSEFGTETQYF,NA,TRBV25-1,NA,13,TRBJ2-5
TGTGCCAGCAGCGGCCGGAGGGTCGGTAACTTGTTTTTT,CASSGRRVGNLFF,NA,TRBV9,NA,13,TRBJ2-2
TGCAGCGTTACGGGGGGAACCAAAAACATTCAGTACTTC,CSVTGGTKNIQYF,TRBD2,TRBV29-1,NA,13,TRBJ2-4
TGCGCCAGCGCCGGGACTGAAGCTTTCTTT,CASAGTEAFF,NA,TRBV5-1,NA,10,TRBJ1-1
TGTGCCAGCAGTTTTGGAAGCGAGCAAGAGACCCAGTACTTC,CASSFGSEQETQYF,NA,TRBV28,NA,14,TRBJ2-5
TGTGCCAGCAGCCAGGGACTAGACCCAAACAATGAGCAGTTCTTC,CASSQGLDPNNEQFF,TRBD2,TRBV5-4,NA,15,TRBJ2-1
TGCGCCAGCAGCCAAGATACAGGGTCTGGTGGGGAGCTGTTTTTT,CASSQDTGSGGELFF,NA,TRBV4-3,NA,15,TRBJ2-2
TGTGCCAGCAGCCCCTATGACCCTTTCGAAGCTTTCTTT,CASSPYDPFEAFF,NA,TRBV13,NA,13,TRBJ1-1
TGTGCCAGCAGCAAAAGGGGTCACCAAGAGACCCAGTACTTC,CASSKRGHQETQYF,NA,TRBV21-1,once,14,TRBJ2-5
TGTGCCAGCAGGCCACCAGAGGGCTACAATGAGCAGTTCTTC,CASRPPEGYNEQFF,NA,TRBV7-9,NA,14,TRBJ2-1
TGTGCCAGCACCGGGACAGGATACAATGAGCAGTTCTTC,CASTGTGYNEQFF,TRBD1,TRBV2,NA,13,TRBJ2-1
TGTGCCCGAGGGACAGAGGAAGCTTTCTTT,CARGTEEAFF,TRBD1,TRBV30,NA,10,TRBJ1-1
TGTGCCAGCAAACAACAGGGATTTACGGAGACCCAGTACTTC,CASKQQGFTETQYF,NA,TRBV6-5,NA,14,TRBJ2-5
TGTGCCAGCAGCTTAGGGGGGTTTGGGCCCCAGCATTTT,CASSLGGFGPQHF,NA,TRBV7-9,NA,13,TRBJ1-5
TGTGCCAGCAGTGGCTACAGGGGAGGCGAGACCCAGTACTTC,CASSGYRGGETQYF,NA,TRBV25-1,NA,14,TRBJ2-5
TGTGCCAGCAGCTTAGGATTCCGTCCTAGCAATGAGCAGTTCTTC,CASSLGFRPSNEQFF,NA,TRBV7-9,NA,15,TRBJ2-1